The 5 T cell receptor beta chains in this list originate from one sample, sequenced in a study of blood T cell repertoires in COVID-19. TCRdb keeps only in-frame clones here, not all; method: immunoSEQ multiplex PCR. Among around 94,000 clones listed, under 90% were seen once. Sequenced sample: peripheral blood. Receptors originate from a human donor in a cohort sampled during active COVID-19.

The chain recombines TRBV28 with TRBJ1-5; D gene ambiguous. Germline CDR1 is MDHEN and CDR2 is SYDVKM. CDR3 length: 14 residues. Trimming cost V 0 bases and J 7 bases, with 10 bases left between them. CDR3 in amino acids: CASSLWQVGQPQHF. DNA for the CDR3: TGTGCCAGCAGTTTATGGCAGGTTGGGCAGCCCCAGCATTTT. Full variable domain (missing parts from reference TRBV28 and TRBJ1-5): DVKVTQSSRYLVKRTGEKVFLECVQDMDHENMFWYRQDPGLGLRLIYFSYDVKMKEKGDIPEGYSVSREKKERFSLILESASTNQTSMYLCASSLWQVGQPQHFGDGTRLSIL.

The V call is TRBV19, the J call TRBJ1-6; maybe TRBD1 (6 bases). Between the trimmed V and J ends, which lost 6 bases and 4 bases, there was a span of 10 bases. The CDR3 consists of 14 residues. CDR1 is LNHDA, CDR2 SQIVND, per germline (reference sequence). CDR3 bases: TGTGCCAGTAGGGACAGACCTTATAATTCACCCCTCCACTTT. Protein product: CASRDRPYNSPLHF.

In DNA form, the CDR3 reads TGTGCCTGGAGTCCTCAGGGTTATGGCTACACCTTC. Residues: CAWSPQGYGYTF. The chain combines TRBV30 with TRBJ1-2, with a tentative D call TRBD1 (5 bases). The CDR3 has 12 amino acids. V was shortened by 2 bases and J by 5 bases, with 9 bases between the two germline ends. CDR1 and CDR2 (germline): GTSNPN, SVGIG (reference sequence).

The rearrangement uses TRBV5-6 and TRBJ2-2; 14 nucleotides line up with TRBD2. Germline V gene sequence: CDR1 SGHDT, CDR2 YYEEEE. The junction had 5 bases not matched to a gene; V was cut back by 5 bases and J by 5 bases. The CDR3 consists of 16 residues. CDR3 in amino acids: CASRTSGRAWTGELFF. CDR3 bases: TGTGCCAGCAGGACTAGCGGGAGGGCGTGGACCGGGGAGCTGTTTTTT.

The CDR3 loop is CASSLLACRTGRPLQETQYF. CDR3 DNA sequence: TGCGCCAGCAGTCTCCTCGCGTGCCGGACAGGGAGGCCTCTACAAGAGACCCAGTACTTC. The chain recombines TRBV23-1 with TRBJ2-5; 8 bases match TRBD1. TRBV23-1 is an ORF, and what it does is uncertain. J lost 2 bases, V lost 4 bases, and 21 bases had no gene match. The CDR3 spans 20 residues.